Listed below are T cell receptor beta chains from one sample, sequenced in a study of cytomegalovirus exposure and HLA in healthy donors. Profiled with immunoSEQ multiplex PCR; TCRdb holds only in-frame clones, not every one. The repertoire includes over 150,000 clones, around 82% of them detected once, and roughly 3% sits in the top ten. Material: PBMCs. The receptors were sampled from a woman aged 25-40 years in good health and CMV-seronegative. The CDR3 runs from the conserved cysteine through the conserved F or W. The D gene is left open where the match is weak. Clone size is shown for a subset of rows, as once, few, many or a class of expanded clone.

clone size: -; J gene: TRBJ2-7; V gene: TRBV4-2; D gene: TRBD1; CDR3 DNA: TGTGCCAGCAGCCAGGGACAGCAGATCTCCTACGAGCAGTACTTC; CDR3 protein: CASSQGQQISYEQYF
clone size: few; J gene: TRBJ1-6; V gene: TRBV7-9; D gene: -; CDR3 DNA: TGTGCCAGCGGACTAAATAATTCACCCCTCCACTTT; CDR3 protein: CASGLNNSPLHF
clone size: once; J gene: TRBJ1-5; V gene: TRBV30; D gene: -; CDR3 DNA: TGTGCCTGGAGTCAAGACTCAGGGGTAAGTCAGCCCCAGCATTTT; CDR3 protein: CAWSQDSGVSQPQHF
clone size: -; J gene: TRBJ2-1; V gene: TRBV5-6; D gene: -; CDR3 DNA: TGTGCCAGCAAAGACTCCCCGTCCTACAATGAGCAGTTCTTC; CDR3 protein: CASKDSPSYNEQFF
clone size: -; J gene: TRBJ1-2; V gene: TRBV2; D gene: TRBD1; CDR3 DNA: TGTGCCAGCAGTGGACAGGGTGACTATGGCTACACCTTC; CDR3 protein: CASSGQGDYGYTF
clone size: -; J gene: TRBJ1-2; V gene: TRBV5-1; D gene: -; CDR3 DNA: TGCGCCAGCAGCTTGGAGGGGTTAGGGGGCTACACCTTC; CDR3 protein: CASSLEGLGGYTF
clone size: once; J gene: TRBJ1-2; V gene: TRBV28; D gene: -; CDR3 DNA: TGTGCCAGCAGTTTAACCGGTTATGGCTACACCTTC; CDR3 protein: CASSLTGYGYTF
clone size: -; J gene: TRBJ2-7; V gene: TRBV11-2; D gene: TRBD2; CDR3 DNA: TGTGCCAGCAGCTCAGGCGGGACTATTCCTTACGAGCAGTACTTC; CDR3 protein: CASSSGGTIPYEQYF
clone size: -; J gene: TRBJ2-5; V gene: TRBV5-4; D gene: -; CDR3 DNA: TGTGCCAGCAGCTTGCCGACGGGGAGAGAGACCCAGTACTTC; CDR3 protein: CASSLPTGRETQYF
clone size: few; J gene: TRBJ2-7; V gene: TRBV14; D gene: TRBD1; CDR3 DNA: TGTGCCAGCAGCCGGACAGGGGGGATTCTCTACGAGCAGTACTTC; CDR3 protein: CASSRTGGILYEQYF
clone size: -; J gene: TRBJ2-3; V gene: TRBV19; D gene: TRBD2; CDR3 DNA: TGTGCCAGTAGTATAGAGGGGGGGGTCACAGATACGCAGTATTTT; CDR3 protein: CASSIEGGVTDTQYF
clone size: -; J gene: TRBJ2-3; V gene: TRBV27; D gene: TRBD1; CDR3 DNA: TGTGCCAGCAGTTTGGACAGGGTTCCAGATACGCAGTATTTT; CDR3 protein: CASSLDRVPDTQYF
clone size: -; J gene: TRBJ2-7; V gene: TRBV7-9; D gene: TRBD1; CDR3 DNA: TGTGCCAGCAGCTCCCTACAGGGGTCCGATTACGAGCAGTACTTC; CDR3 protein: CASSSLQGSDYEQYF
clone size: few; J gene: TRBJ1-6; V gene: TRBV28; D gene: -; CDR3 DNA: TGTGCCAGCAGTTTCTCCGGACAAAGCTCCTATAATTCACCCCTCCACTTT; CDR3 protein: CASSFSGQSSYNSPLHF
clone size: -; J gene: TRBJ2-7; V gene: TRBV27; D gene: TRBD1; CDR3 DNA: TGTGCCAGCAGTTTGGACAGGGTGGAAAGGGACGAGCAGTACTTC; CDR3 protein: CASSLDRVERDEQYF
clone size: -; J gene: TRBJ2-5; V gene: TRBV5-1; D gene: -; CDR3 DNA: TGCGCCAGCAGCGGCGGGCCTCTGGAGACCCAGTACTTC; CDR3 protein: CASSGGPLETQYF
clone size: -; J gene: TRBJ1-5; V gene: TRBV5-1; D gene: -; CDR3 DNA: TGCGCCAGCAGCTTGGGGCCCAGGCAGGGGCTGAAGGGAAGTCAGCCCCAGCATTTT; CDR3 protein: CASSLGPRQGLKGSQPQHF
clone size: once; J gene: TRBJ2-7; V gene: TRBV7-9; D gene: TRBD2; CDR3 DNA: TGTGCCAGCAGTTCCCCCGGGACTAGCGGGAGAGTGTCCCCCTACGAGCAGTACTTC; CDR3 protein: CASSSPGTSGRVSPYEQYF